This TCR beta chain stems from a study of cytomegalovirus exposure and HLA in healthy donors. Study at large: Falling in the Caucasian-associated ancestry cluster were 65% to 90% of a few hundred genotyped donors.

Per germline, CDR1 SGDLS and CDR2 YYNGEE. This CDR3 is built from 14 residues. V was clipped by 1 base and J by 0 bases, with 7 bases between them. PCR involved 60 Vbeta and 13 Jbeta primers. The assay was immunoSEQ multiplex PCR, and TCRdb's table has in-frame clones only and misses some. The sample contains about 120,000 clones, approximately 10% of which appear only once. Worth noting for this clone: Its target is not known.

Study-level results: A prior analysis recorded that most TCR beta V segments were productive about 87% or about 30% of the time. The authors listed about 170 TCR beta chains as cytomegalovirus-associated. What a later analysis reportedly showed was that an Asian-associated ancestry cluster had fewer N-insertions than the roughly 670-donor mean.

This sequence joins TRBV9 and TRBJ1-1, with D perhaps matching TRBD1 (5 bases). The origin of this receptor is a woman younger than 35 in good health and CMV-seropositive. What was sequenced was PBMCs. The CDR3, as DNA: TGTGCCAGCAGCGTAAAAGGGGTGAACACTGAAGCTTTCTTT. Translating gives CASSVKGVNTEAFF.